The entry below describes one TCR beta chain. This clonotype was observed a handful of times. Its antigen remains undetermined. Per-base qualities were not stored, and no clone one base away is much larger. The library was built by means of PCR. Sequencing took place on an Illumina HiSeq 2500. TCR library preparation used molecular barcoding, with unique molecular identifiers applied to normalize quantification of the TCRbeta repertoire. TCRdb redid the processing of the public reads, applying fastp at Q25 and MiXCR, and retained in-frame beta chains. Entries that share a CDR3 protein sequence are merged under the most common genes and DNA. In all, the sample holds hundreds of thousands of distinct CDR3 sequences, and about an eighth of those were seen once. About 2.2% of the sample belongs to the ten largest clones. Explained via the paper, the treatment or condition label denotes: allogeneic hematopoietic cell transplantation with graft depleted of TCRalphabeta T cells and CD19 B cells. The transplant recipients were children given TCRalphabeta/CD19-depleted allogeneic hematopoietic cell grafts.

These data originate in a study of T-cell reconstitution after alpha-beta-depleted transplantation in children (dated by TCRdb to the mid-2010s). Turning to the overall study: T-cell immune reconstitution after TCRalphabeta/CD19-depleted allogeneic hematopoietic cell transplantation in children was quantitatively tracked in the study by means of TCR repertoire profiling.

From the cysteine up to the phenylalanine, the CDR3 has a length of 15 residues. This entry keeps only the CDR3 DNA: 45 bases, framed from base 1. Compared with germline, V lacks 5 bases and J lacks 4 bases; bases without a gene match: 7. The germline V gene (reference sequence) specifies SEHNR as CDR1 and FQNEAQ as CDR2. Broad study findings and their caveats: The apparently early recovery of alphabetaT-cell counts about two months after transplant reportedly depended on only several hundred rapidly expanded clones that came from non-depleted graft cells. In some patients, the high TCRbeta diversity seen at day 60 was put down to recipient T cells and intrathymic progenitors that had survived conditioning. Hyperexpanded clone frequencies declined over subsequent months; after one year, T-cell counts and TCRbeta diversity were mostly attributed to newly produced T cells.

The source was PBMCs, mostly from graft donor cells, collected 360 days after TCRalphabeta/CD19-depleted stem cell transplant. Rearrangement joined TRBV7-9 to TRBJ2-3; TRBD1 aligns with 9 central bases. This receptor was obtained from a male patient under 18 who had a stem cell transplant for acute myeloid leukemia, so the T cells may come from the graft donor. The encoded CDR3 is CASSRGTGNSDTQYF. In nucleotides, the sequence is TGTGCCAGCAGCCGGGGGACAGGGAACTCAGATACGCAGTATTTT.